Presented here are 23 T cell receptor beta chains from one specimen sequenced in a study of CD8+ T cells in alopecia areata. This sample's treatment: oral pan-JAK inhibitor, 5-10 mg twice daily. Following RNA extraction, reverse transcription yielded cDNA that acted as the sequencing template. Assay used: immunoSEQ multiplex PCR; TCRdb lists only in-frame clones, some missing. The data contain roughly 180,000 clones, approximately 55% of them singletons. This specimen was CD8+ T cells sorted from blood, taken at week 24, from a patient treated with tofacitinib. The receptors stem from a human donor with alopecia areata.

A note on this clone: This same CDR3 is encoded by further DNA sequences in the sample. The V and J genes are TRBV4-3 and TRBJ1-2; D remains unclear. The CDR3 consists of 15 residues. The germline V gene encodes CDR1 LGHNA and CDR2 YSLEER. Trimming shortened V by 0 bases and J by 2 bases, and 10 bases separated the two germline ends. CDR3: CASSQDLGQNYGYTF. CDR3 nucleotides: TGCGCCAGCAGCCAAGATCTAGGTCAGAACTATGGCTACACCTTC.

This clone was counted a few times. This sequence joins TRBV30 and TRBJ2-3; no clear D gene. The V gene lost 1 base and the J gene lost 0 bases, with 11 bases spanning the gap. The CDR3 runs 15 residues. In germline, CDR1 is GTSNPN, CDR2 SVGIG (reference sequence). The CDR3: CAWSGDSVSTDTQYF. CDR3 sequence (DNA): TGTGCCTGGAGTGGTGATAGTGTTAGCACAGATACGCAGTATTTT. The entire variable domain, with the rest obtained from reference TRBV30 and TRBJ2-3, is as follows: SQTIHQWPATLVQPVGSPLSLECTVEGTSNPNLYWYRQAAGRGLQLLFYSVGIGQISSEVPQNLSASRPQDRQFILSSKKLLLSDSGFYLCAWSGDSVSTDTQYFGPGTRLTVL.

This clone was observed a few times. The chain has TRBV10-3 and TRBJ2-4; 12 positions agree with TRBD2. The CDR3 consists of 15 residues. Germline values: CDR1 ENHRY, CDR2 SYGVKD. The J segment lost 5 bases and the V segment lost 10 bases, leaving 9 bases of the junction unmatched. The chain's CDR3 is CASQDSSGGENIQYF. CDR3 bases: TGTGCCAGCCAAGATTCTAGCGGGGGGGAAAACATTCAGTACTTC.

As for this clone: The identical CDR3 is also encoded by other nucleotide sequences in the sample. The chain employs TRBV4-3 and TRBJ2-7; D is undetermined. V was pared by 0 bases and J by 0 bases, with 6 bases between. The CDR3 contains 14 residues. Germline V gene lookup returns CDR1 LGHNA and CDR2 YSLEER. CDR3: CASSQDLGSYEQYF. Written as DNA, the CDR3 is TGCGCCAGCAGCCAAGATCTGGGCTCCTACGAGCAGTACTTC.

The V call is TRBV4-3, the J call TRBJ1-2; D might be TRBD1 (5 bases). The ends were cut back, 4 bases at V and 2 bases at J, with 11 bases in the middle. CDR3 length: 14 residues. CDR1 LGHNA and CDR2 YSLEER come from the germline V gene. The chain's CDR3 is CASSPGTGNYGYTF. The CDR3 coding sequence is TGCGCCAGCAGCCCTGGGACCGGGAACTATGGCTACACCTTC.

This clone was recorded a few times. The CDR3 nucleotides are TGTGCCACCTCAAGGGCTGCAGACACCGGGGAGCTGTTTTTT. Translated, it gives CATSRAADTGELFF. The chain couples TRBV15 to TRBJ2-2; D remains unclear. CDR1 LNHNV and CDR2 YYDKDF come from the germline V gene (reference sequence). The CDR3 has 14 amino acids. The V gene lost 8 bases and the J gene lost 3 bases, with 13 bases spanning the gap. Full variable domain (missing parts from reference TRBV15 and TRBJ2-2): DAMVIQNPRYQVTQFGKPVTLSCSQTLNHNVMYWYQQKSSQAPKLLFHYYDKDFNNEADTPDNFQSRRPNTSFCFLDIRSPGLGDTAMYLCATSRAADTGELFFGEGSRLTVL.

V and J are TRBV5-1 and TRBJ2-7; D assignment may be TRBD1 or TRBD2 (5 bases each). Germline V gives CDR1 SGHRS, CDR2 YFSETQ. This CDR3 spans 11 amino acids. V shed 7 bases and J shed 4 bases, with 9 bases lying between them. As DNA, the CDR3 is TGCGCCAGCGGGACGGAATACGAGCAGTACTTC. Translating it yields CASGTEYEQYF.

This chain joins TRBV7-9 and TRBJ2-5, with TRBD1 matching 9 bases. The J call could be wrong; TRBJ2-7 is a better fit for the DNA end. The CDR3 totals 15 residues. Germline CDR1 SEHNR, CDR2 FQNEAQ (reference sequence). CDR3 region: CASSSVRDRAYEQYF. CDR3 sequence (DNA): TGTGCCAGCAGCTCAGTCCGGGACAGGGCCTACGAGCAGTACTTC.

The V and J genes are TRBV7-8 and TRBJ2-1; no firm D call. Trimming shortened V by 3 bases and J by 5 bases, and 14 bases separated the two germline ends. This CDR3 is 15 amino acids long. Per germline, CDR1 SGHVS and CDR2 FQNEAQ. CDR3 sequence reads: CASSLTLDNHNEQFF. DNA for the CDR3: TGTGCCAGCAGCTTGACCCTGGATAACCACAATGAGCAGTTCTTC.

CDR3 in amino acids: CAISSGNYNEQFF. The CDR3 DNA sequence: TGTGCCATCAGTTCCGGGAACTACAATGAGCAGTTCTTC. The gene calls are TRBV10-3 and TRBJ2-1; a weak D match, TRBD2 (5 bases). Trimming took 5 bases from V and 3 from J, leaving 8 bases between them. CDR3 length: 13 amino acids. Germline assignment: CDR1 ENHRY and CDR2 SYGVKD.

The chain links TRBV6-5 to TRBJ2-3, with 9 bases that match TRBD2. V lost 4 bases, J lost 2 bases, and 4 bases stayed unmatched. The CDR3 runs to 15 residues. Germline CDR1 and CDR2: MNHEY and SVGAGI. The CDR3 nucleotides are TGTGCCAGCAGTTGGCGGGGGGGCAACACAGATACGCAGTATTTT. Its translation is CASSWRGGNTDTQYF.

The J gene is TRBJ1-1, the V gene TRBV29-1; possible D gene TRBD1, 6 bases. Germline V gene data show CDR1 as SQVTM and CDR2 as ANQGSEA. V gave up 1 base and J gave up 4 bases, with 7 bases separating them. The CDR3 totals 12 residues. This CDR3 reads CSVEVGGTEAFF. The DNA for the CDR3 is TGCAGCGTTGAAGTAGGGGGCACTGAAGCTTTCTTT.

The chain's CDR3 is CASSSDSNQPQHF. DNA of the CDR3: TGTGCCAGCAGCTCCGACAGCAATCAGCCCCAGCATTTT. The V gene is TRBV7-9, the J gene TRBJ1-5; no definite D call. Trimming took off 4 bases at V and 1 base at J, with 5 bases between the two ends. Germline lookup yields CDR1 SEHNR and CDR2 FQNEAQ (reference sequence). CDR3 length equals 13 residues.

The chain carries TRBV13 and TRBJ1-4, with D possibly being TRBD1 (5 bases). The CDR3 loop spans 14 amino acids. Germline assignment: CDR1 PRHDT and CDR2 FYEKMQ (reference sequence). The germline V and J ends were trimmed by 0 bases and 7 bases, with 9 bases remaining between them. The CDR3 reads CASSLGLGGEKLFF. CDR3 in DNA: TGTGCCAGCAGCTTAGGGCTTGGGGGTGAAAAACTGTTTTTT.

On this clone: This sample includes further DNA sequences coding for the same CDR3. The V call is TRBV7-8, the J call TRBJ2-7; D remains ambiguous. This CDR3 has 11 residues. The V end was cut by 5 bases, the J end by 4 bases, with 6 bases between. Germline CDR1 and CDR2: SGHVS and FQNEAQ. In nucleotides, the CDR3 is TGTGCCAGCAGCCCTAGGTACGAGCAGTACTTC. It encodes CASSPRYEQYF. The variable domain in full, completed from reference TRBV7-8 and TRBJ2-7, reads GAGVSQSPRYKVAKRGQDVALRCDPISGHVSLFWYQQALGQGPEFLTYFQNEAQLDKSGLPSDRFFAERPEGSVSTLKIQRTQQEDSAVYLCASSPRYEQYFGPGTRLTVT.

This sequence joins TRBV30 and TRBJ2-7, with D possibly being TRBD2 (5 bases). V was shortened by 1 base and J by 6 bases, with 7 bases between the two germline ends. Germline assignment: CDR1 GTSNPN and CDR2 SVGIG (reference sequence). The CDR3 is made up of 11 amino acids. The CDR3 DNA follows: TGTGCCTGGAGTGGCGGAGGCGAGCAGTACTTC. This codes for CAWSGGGEQYF.

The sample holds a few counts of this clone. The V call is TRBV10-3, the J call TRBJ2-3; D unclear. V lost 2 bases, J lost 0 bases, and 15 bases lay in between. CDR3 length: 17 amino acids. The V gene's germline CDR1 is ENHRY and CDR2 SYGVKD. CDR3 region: CAISEVYRPSSTDTQYF. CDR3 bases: TGTGCCATCAGTGAGGTTTATAGACCATCTAGCACAGATACGCAGTATTTT.

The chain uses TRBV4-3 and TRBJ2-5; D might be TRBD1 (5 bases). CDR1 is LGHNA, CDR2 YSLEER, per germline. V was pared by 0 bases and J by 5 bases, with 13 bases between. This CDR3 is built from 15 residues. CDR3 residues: CASSQDAGLGETQYF. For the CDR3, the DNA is TGCGCCAGCAGCCAAGATGCAGGGTTGGGGGAGACCCAGTACTTC.

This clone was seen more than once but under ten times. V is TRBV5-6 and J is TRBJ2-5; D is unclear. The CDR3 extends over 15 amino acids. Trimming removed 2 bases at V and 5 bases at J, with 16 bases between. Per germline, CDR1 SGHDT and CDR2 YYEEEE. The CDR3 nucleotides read TGTGCCAGCAGCTTCGGCCAACCAGGCTATGAGACCCAGTACTTC. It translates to CASSFGQPGYETQYF.

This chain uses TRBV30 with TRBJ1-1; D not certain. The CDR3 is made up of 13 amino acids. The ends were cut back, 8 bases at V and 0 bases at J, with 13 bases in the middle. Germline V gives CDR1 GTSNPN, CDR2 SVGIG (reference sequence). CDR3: CALGRGLNTEAFF. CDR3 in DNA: TGTGCCCTTGGAAGAGGCTTGAACACTGAAGCTTTCTTT. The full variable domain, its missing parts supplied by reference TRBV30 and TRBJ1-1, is SQTIHQWPATLVQPVGSPLSLECTVEGTSNPNLYWYRQAAGRGLQLLFYSVGIGQISSEVPQNLSASRPQDRQFILSSKKLLLSDSGFYLCALGRGLNTEAFFGQGTRLTVV.

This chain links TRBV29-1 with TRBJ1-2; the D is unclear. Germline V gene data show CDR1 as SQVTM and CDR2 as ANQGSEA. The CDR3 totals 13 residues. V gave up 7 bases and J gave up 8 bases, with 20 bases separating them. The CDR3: CSAKGSVIGGYTF. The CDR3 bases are TGCAGCGCCAAGGGTTCCGTTATAGGGGGCTACACCTTC.

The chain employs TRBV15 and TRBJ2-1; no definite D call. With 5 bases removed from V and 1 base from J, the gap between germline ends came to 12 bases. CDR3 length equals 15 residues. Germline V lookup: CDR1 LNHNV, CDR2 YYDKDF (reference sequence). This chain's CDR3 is CATSGWLVSYNEQFF. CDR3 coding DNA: TGTGCCACCAGCGGGTGGTTAGTATCCTACAATGAGCAGTTCTTC. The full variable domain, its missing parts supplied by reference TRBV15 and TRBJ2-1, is DAMVIQNPRYQVTQFGKPVTLSCSQTLNHNVMYWYQQKSSQAPKLLFHYYDKDFNNEADTPDNFQSRRPNTSFCFLDIRSPGLGDTAMYLCATSGWLVSYNEQFFGPGTRLTVL.

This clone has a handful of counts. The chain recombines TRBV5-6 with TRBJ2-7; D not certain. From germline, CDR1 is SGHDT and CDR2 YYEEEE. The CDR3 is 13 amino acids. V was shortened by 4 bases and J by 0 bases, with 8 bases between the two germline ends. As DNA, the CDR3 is TGTGCCAGCAGCAGTGAGACCTCCTACGAGCAGTACTTC. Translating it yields CASSSETSYEQYF. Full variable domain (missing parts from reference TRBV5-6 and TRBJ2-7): DAGVTQSPTHLIKTRGQQVTLRCSPKSGHDTVSWYQQALGQGPQFIFQYYEEEERQRGNFPDRFSGHQFPNYSSELNVNALLLGDSALYLCASSSETSYEQYFGPGTRLTVT.